These T cell receptor beta chains were read from a single sample in a study of OX40 agonist ivuxolimab in advanced cancers. Clones were read by immunoSEQ multiplex PCR, and TCRdb kept only the in-frame ones, dropping some. The table includes tens of thousands of clones, 83% detected once. Sequenced here: CD4+ or CD8+ T cells sorted from blood, sampled in a trial of the OX40 agonist ivuxolimab. These receptors all stem from an adult with an advanced solid tumor such as melanoma, head and neck, liver or kidney cancer. Each CDR3 is given with its conserved first and last residue. A D gene is named only where the DNA matches it firmly. The size of a clone is reported for some rows only, either as once, few or many, or as a class for expanded clones.

.	TRBV28	TRBD1	TRBJ2-3	CASRYRGRTDTQYF
.	TRBV6-1	.	TRBJ1-1	CASSEVLGGVGNTEAFF
.	TRBV11-1	.	TRBJ2-3	CASSYLKGRRSDTQYF
.	TRBV9	.	TRBJ2-3	CASSRGGGDTQYF
.	TRBV5-5	.	TRBJ2-3	CASSFSAPDTQYF
.	TRBV6-1	.	TRBJ1-1	CASSLTRKNTEAFF
.	TRBV23-1	TRBD1	TRBJ2-2	CASSQWTGTVPGELFF
.	TRBV28	.	TRBJ2-5	CASRRPGLNQETQYF
.	TRBV7-8	TRBD1	TRBJ1-1	CASSPDRGYEAFF
.	TRBV11-2	TRBD2	TRBJ2-5	CASSLILAGGGETQYF
.	TRBV7-9	.	TRBJ2-7	CASSLGRGEQYF
.	TRBV21-1	.	TRBJ2-1	CASSKVTGIYNEQFF
.	TRBV23-1	.	TRBJ2-2	CASSQSPGQDDTGELFF
.	TRBV29-1	.	TRBJ2-3	CSATSGYTQYF
.	TRBV30	.	TRBJ2-7	CAWSAGPYEQYF
.	TRBV7-2	.	TRBJ2-2	CASSYSTGELFF
.	TRBV6-6	TRBD2	TRBJ2-7	CASRQTSGSYEQYF
.	TRBV2	TRBD1	TRBJ2-7	CASSYLGTGHEQYF
once	TRBV18	TRBD2	TRBJ2-1	CASSPWTSGSGDFQYNEQFF
once	TRBV5-1	.	TRBJ2-2	CASRPLGTVNTGELFF
.	TRBV19	.	TRBJ1-1	CASSIIGQQGGEAFF
.	TRBV6-1	TRBD1	TRBJ1-2	CASSARDRGFYGYTF
.	TRBV6-5	TRBD1	TRBJ1-1	CASSYGPGGNTEAFF
.	TRBV5-1	.	TRBJ1-1	CASSLAGGGQGTEAFF
.	TRBV6-6	TRBD1	TRBJ1-2	CASRGQGDGYTF
.	TRBV15	TRBD2	TRBJ2-3	CATSRKAGGSDTQYF
.	TRBV19	TRBD1	TRBJ2-5	CASSWTGDQETQYF
.	TRBV6-1	.	TRBJ2-3	CASSEFGGVANTQYF
.	TRBV27	TRBD1	TRBJ1-4	CASSPGTGAEKLFF
.	TRBV10-3	.	TRBJ2-1	CAIYLSSYNEQFF
.	TRBV19	TRBD2	TRBJ2-1	CASSKLAGGNQEQFF
.	TRBV13	TRBD2	TRBJ2-3	CASSFSGVGRGTQYF
.	TRBV9	TRBD1	TRBJ1-1	CASGAGTGYNEAFF
.	TRBV5-6	TRBD1	TRBJ1-1	CASSWGPGGNTEAFF
once	TRBV4-2	TRBD2	TRBJ2-2	CASSPGLAGGRGELFF
once	TRBV5-1	TRBD1	TRBJ1-6	CASSLGQGAFSPLHF
.	TRBV5-1	TRBD1	TRBJ2-1	CASSLAQGGYNEQFF
.	TRBV18	.	TRBJ2-5	CASSPRQGSTETQYF
.	TRBV2	.	TRBJ1-2	CASLTGRFNYGYTF
once	TRBV27	TRBD1	TRBJ2-1	CASRAWGTGSYNEQFF
.	TRBV6-5	TRBD1	TRBJ1-1	CASSTRTGRAFF
.	TRBV6-1	.	TRBJ2-1	CASSEYLAEKYNEQFF
.	TRBV6-1	TRBD1	TRBJ2-3	CASRMGQGEDTQYF
.	TRBV11-2	TRBD2	TRBJ2-1	CASSLVYGGAGGHEQFF
.	TRBV4-2	.	TRBJ2-7	CASSPQAGGRAYEQYF
.	TRBV5-4	TRBD2	TRBJ2-2	CASSLRLAWNTGELFF
.	TRBV11-2	TRBD2	TRBJ2-1	CASSLWVAGGGNEQFF
few	TRBV5-4	.	TRBJ2-7	CASSGTGGAEQYF
.	TRBV30	TRBD1	TRBJ1-1	CAWSIRDRGSQAFF